This T cell receptor beta chain was sequenced for a study of cytomegalovirus exposure and HLA in healthy donors. Donors were drawn from the roughly 130-subject validation cohort, separate from the roughly 700-subject first cohort. Germline lookup yields CDR1 MNHEY and CDR2 SMNVEV (reference sequence). The CDR3 totals 13 residues. The V and J ends lost 5 bases and 15 bases, in that order; junction bases with no gene match: 10. TCRdb's table, derived via immunoSEQ multiplex PCR, lists solely in-frame clones and lacks some. The table shows roughly 190,000 clones, with 86% occurring only once. This clonotype originated in a woman between 18 and 30 years old in good health and CMV-seronegative. The sample was PBMCs. The J gene is TRBJ2-1, the V gene TRBV27, with 10 nucleotides matching TRBD1. CDR3 region: CASSPLGTGARFF. Written as DNA, the CDR3 is TGTGCCAGCAGTCCGCTTGGGACAGGGGCCCGGTTCTTC.